This TCR beta chain is from a study of regulatory T cells in long-lasting Graves disease. Study context: Antithyroid drug use was under 3 months in newly diagnosed Graves' patients. Notes on the study in general: Persistent disease was associated with favored TRBV28 usage and with favored use of TRBJ1-2 and TRBJ2-5. Owing to a sample size that was small, accuracy may have been reduced.

This clonotype appeared many times. Its antigen is as yet unknown. Stated time point: newly diagnosed GD, antithyroid drugs for less than 3 months. Scientists built the TCR library using RNA that was extracted from PBMCs. HTBI primers from iRepertoire and Arm-PCR of CDR3 regions yielded the TCR beta libraries. A single record per CDR3 protein comes from TCRdb applying MiXCR to the multiplex PCR reads. The top ten clones hold around 18% of a sample with about 620,000 distinct CDR3 sequences, under 20% of them seen once. V lost 7 bases, J lost 1 base, and 13 bases stayed unmatched. The CDR3 runs 16 residues. Germline V gives CDR1 DFQATT, CDR2 SNEGSKA (reference sequence). These same records also appear under a second study, on T cells in Graves' hyperthyroidism and ophthalmopathy. That study reports: Clonotypes that were expanded in thyroid above 0.001 mostly appeared in blood too.

The genes are TRBV20-1 and TRBJ2-7; 10 nucleotides line up with TRBD2. The clonotype originates from a woman aged 25 to 39 with Graves disease. This material consisted of peripheral blood mononuclear cells (PBMCs), taken at new diagnosis, from a patient treated with antithyroid drugs. The CDR3 sequence is CSGVPPTSGPSYEQYF. For the CDR3, the DNA is TGCAGTGGGGTCCCACCGACTAGCGGGCCTTCCTACGAGCAGTACTTC.